A selection of T cell receptor beta chains follows, all from one sample in a study of STAT5B mutations in CD4+ large granular lymphocyte leukemia. Repertoires were generated with immunoSEQ multiplex PCR, while TCRdb's copy carries only in-frame clones and drops some. The sample holds tens of thousands of clones, roughly 70% seen once. Sequenced sample: CD4+ T cells from blood buffy coats. The receptors here all came from a human donor in good health. Both conserved end residues are part of each CDR3. A D gene is named only where the DNA matches it firmly. A clone size is listed for some rows: how often the clone was seen (once, few, many), or a class if it is expanded.

TRBJ2-3 | NA | NA | TRBV5-1 | CASTQGLRLSTDTQYF | TGCGCCAGCACCCAAGGACTACGCCTAAGCACAGATACGCAGTATTTT
TRBJ2-5 | NA | TRBD2 | TRBV4-1 | CASSQDPTSGGLLQETQYF | TGCGCCAGCAGCCAAGATCCCACTAGCGGGGGACTCCTCCAAGAGACCCAGTACTTC
TRBJ1-3 | NA | NA | TRBV4-3 | CASSQDLGGLAGNTIYF | TGCGCCAGCAGCCAAGACCTAGGGGGGTTAGCTGGAAACACCATATATTTT
TRBJ2-7 | few | TRBD1 | TRBV6-5 | CASSYSFPGQYEQYF | TGTGCCAGCAGTTACTCGTTCCCGGGACAGTACGAGCAGTACTTC
TRBJ1-1 | few | NA | TRBV6-5 | CASSYSGTGNTEAFF | TGTGCCAGCAGTTACTCGGGAACAGGGAACACTGAAGCTTTCTTT
TRBJ1-5 | NA | TRBD1 | TRBV4-3 | CASSQDLQGVRPQHF | TGCGCCAGCAGCCAAGATCTGCAGGGGGTACGGCCCCAGCATTTT
TRBJ2-2 | NA | TRBD1 | TRBV5-4 | CASSQARDRGPGELFF | TGTGCCAGCAGCCAAGCCCGGGACAGGGGGCCCGGGGAGCTGTTTTTT
TRBJ1-2 | NA | NA | TRBV5-4 | CASSLGGENTF | TGTGCCAGCAGCTTAGGGGGGGAGAACACCTTC
TRBJ1-1 | NA | NA | TRBV5-1 | CASSRKPDSNTEAFF | TGCGCCAGCAGCCGTAAACCGGACAGCAACACTGAAGCTTTCTTT
TRBJ2-1 | NA | TRBD2 | TRBV7-3 | CASSSSSGTSYNEQFF | TGTGCCAGCAGCTCCAGTAGCGGGACCTCCTACAATGAGCAGTTCTTC
TRBJ2-7 | NA | NA | TRBV5-6 | CASSLGRGREQYF | TGTGCCAGCAGCTTAGGGCGGGGTAGAGAGCAGTACTTC
TRBJ1-2 | NA | NA | TRBV10-3 | CAISGRRGRDLNYGYTF | TGTGCCATCAGTGGCCGAAGGGGAAGGGATCTAAACTATGGCTACACCTTC
TRBJ1-2 | few | NA | TRBV6-1 | CASSEGGNYGYTF | TGTGCCAGCAGTGAGGGGGGTAACTATGGCTACACCTTC
TRBJ2-5 | NA | NA | TRBV5-4 | CASSLRGIETQYF | TGTGCCAGCAGCTTGAGGGGGATTGAGACCCAGTACTTC
TRBJ1-2 | NA | NA | TRBV6-6 | CASSYSEGHYGYTF | TGTGCCAGCAGTTACTCGGAGGGACACTATGGCTACACCTTC
TRBJ1-4 | NA | NA | TRBV19 | CASSIGRDPNEKLFF | TGTGCCAGTAGTATAGGCAGGGATCCTAATGAAAAACTGTTTTTT
TRBJ2-5 | NA | NA | TRBV7-2 | CASSLALRGGTQYF | TGTGCCAGCAGCTTAGCGCTAAGGGGAGGGACCCAGTACTTC
TRBJ1-4 | NA | NA | TRBV11-2 | CASSFSTTNEKLFF | TGTGCCAGCAGCTTCTCCACAACTAATGAAAAACTGTTTTTT
TRBJ1-2 | few | TRBD1 | TRBV9 | CASSARDSFFDGYTF | TGTGCCAGCAGCGCTCGGGACAGTTTCTTCGATGGCTACACCTTC
TRBJ2-7 | NA | NA | TRBV6-6 | CASSLRAIRTYEQYF | TGTGCCAGCAGCCTACGGGCCATCAGGACCTACGAGCAGTACTTC
TRBJ1-6 | NA | TRBD1 | TRBV10-1 | CASIRGRDNSPLHF | TGCGCCAGTATCAGGGGGCGGGATAATTCACCCCTCCACTTT
TRBJ2-2 | NA | NA | TRBV5-1 | CASSLGPANTGELFF | TGCGCCAGCAGCTTGGGACCGGCGAACACCGGGGAGCTGTTTTTT
TRBJ1-1 | few | NA | TRBV11-3 | CASSSFSNTEAFF | TGTGCCAGCAGCTCCTTCTCGAACACTGAAGCTTTCTTT
TRBJ2-1 | few | TRBD2 | TRBV19 | CASSSSGGVQFF | TGTGCCAGTAGCTCTAGCGGGGGGGTTCAGTTCTTC
TRBJ1-2 | NA | TRBD1 | TRBV5-1 | CASSRAGQGANYGYTF | TGCGCCAGCAGCCGAGCCGGACAGGGGGCTAACTATGGCTACACCTTC
TRBJ2-1 | once | TRBD2 | TRBV4-3 | CASSQDLTSEWGEQFF | TGCGCCAGCAGCCAAGATTTGACTAGCGAGTGGGGTGAGCAGTTCTTC
TRBJ1-5 | NA | NA | TRBV6-5 | CASSYVGGEQPQHF | TGTGCCAGCAGTTACGTCGGGGGGGAACAGCCCCAGCATTTT
TRBJ2-7 | NA | TRBD2 | TRBV10-3 | CAISEGTSLLEQYF | TGTGCCATCAGTGAGGGGACTAGCCTCCTCGAGCAGTACTTC
TRBJ1-1 | few | NA | TRBV6-5 | CASSYSRNTEAFF | TGTGCCAGCAGTTACTCAAGGAACACTGAAGCTTTCTTT
TRBJ1-4 | NA | NA | TRBV6-1 | CASSERVRPNEKLFF | TGTGCCAGCAGTGAAAGGGTGCGTCCTAATGAAAAACTGTTTTTT
TRBJ2-2 | NA | TRBD1 | TRBV7-2 | CASSRDRAAATGELFF | TGTGCCAGCAGCCGCGACAGGGCGGCTGCCACCGGGGAGCTGTTTTTT
TRBJ2-7 | NA | NA | TRBV20-1 | CSGTGTYEQYF | TGCAGTGGGACTGGTACCTACGAGCAGTACTTC
TRBJ1-6 | NA | NA | TRBV18 | CASSPDRSSYNSPLHF | TGTGCCAGCTCGCCAGACAGGAGCTCCTATAATTCACCCCTCCACTTT
TRBJ2-1 | NA | TRBD2 | TRBV10-3 | CATGLAGGNEQFF | TGTGCCACTGGACTAGCGGGGGGAAATGAGCAGTTCTTC
TRBJ1-4 | NA | TRBD1 | TRBV6-5 | CASTPTGGREKLFF | TGTGCCAGCACCCCGACAGGGGGACGCGAAAAACTGTTTTTT
TRBJ2-7 | NA | TRBD1 | TRBV4-3 | CASSQDGQGLYEQYF | TGCGCCAGCAGCCAAGACGGACAGGGTCTTTACGAGCAGTACTTC
TRBJ1-5 | few | NA | TRBV7-2 | CASTLSGGFNQPQHF | TGTGCCAGCACCCTTAGCGGGGGGTTCAATCAGCCCCAGCATTTT
TRBJ1-4 | NA | NA | TRBV6-6 | CASSSSAGNEKLFF | TGTGCCAGCAGTTCGTCGGCGGGTAATGAAAAACTGTTTTTT
TRBJ1-1 | few | NA | TRBV9 | CASSLSPGTEAFF | TGTGCCAGCAGCTTGAGTCCAGGGACTGAAGCTTTCTTT
TRBJ2-7 | once | NA | TRBV11-3 | CASSSRNGEVYEQYF | TGTGCCAGCAGCTCCCGGAACGGGGAGGTTTACGAGCAGTACTTC
TRBJ2-3 | NA | NA | TRBV7-9 | CASSSRSSDTQYF | TGTGCCAGCAGCTCCCGGAGCTCAGATACGCAGTATTTT
TRBJ1-2 | NA | NA | TRBV4-3 | CASSRTGTGYTF | TGCGCCAGCAGCCGCACAGGGACGGGCTACACCTTC
TRBJ2-1 | NA | TRBD2 | TRBV7-2 | CASSLDGLAGLNEQFF | TGTGCCAGCAGCTTAGACGGGTTAGCGGGGCTCAATGAGCAGTTCTTC
TRBJ2-7 | NA | TRBD1 | TRBV10-2 | CASSWDRGTYEQYF | TGCGCCAGCAGCTGGGACAGGGGAACCTACGAGCAGTACTTC
TRBJ1-2 | NA | NA | TRBV30 | CAWSKDGGGYYGYTF | TGTGCCTGGAGTAAAGATGGGGGGGGCTACTATGGCTACACCTTC
TRBJ1-4 | NA | NA | TRBV18 | CASSPSRSRGYEKLFF | TGTGCCAGCTCACCCTCCCGAAGCAGGGGTTACGAAAAACTGTTTTTT
TRBJ1-2 | NA | NA | TRBV2 | CASSARGGGFGYTF | TGTGCCAGCAGTGCCCGCGGGGGGGGTTTTGGCTACACCTTC
TRBJ2-4 | NA | NA | TRBV2 | CASSESSLLAKNIQYF | TGTGCCAGCAGTGAGTCTTCATTGCTAGCCAAAAACATTCAGTACTTC
TRBJ2-1 | NA | TRBD2 | TRBV9 | CASSVGTSVYNEQFF | TGTGCCAGCAGCGTTGGGACTAGCGTCTACAATGAGCAGTTCTTC
TRBJ1-1 | few | TRBD1 | TRBV7-9 | CASSPGDRTNTEAFF | TGTGCCAGCAGCCCTGGGGACAGGACGAACACTGAAGCTTTCTTT
TRBJ1-1 | NA | TRBD1 | TRBV30 | CAWSATPGTGGEAFF | TGTGCCTGGAGCGCTACCCCGGGGACAGGGGGTGAAGCTTTCTTT
TRBJ2-5 | NA | NA | TRBV19 | CASRQSGETQYF | TGTGCCAGTAGGCAGAGTGGGGAGACCCAGTACTTC